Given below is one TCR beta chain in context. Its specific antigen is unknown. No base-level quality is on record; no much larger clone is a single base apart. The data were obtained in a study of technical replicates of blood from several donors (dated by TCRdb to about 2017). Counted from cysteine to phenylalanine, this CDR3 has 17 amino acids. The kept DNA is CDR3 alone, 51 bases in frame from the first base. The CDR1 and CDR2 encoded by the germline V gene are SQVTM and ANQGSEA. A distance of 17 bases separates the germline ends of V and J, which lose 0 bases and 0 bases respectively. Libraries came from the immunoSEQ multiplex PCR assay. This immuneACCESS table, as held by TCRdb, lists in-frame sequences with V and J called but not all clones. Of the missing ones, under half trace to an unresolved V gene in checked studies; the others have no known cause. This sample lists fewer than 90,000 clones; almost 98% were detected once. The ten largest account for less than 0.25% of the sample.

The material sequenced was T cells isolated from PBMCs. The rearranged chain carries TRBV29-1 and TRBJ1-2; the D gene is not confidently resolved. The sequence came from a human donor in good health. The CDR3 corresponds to CSVEDRGGFETNYGYTF. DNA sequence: TGCAGCGTTGAAGATCGGGGTGGGTTTGAGACTAACTATGGCTACACCTTC.